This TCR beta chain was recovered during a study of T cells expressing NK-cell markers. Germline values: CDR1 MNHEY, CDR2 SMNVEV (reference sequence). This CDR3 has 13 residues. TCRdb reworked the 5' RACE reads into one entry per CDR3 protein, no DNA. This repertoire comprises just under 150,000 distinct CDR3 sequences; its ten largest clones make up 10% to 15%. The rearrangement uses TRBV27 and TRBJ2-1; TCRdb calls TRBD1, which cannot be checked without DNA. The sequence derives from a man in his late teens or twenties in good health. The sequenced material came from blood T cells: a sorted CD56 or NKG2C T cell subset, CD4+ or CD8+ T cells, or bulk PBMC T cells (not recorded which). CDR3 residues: CASSISHRNEQFF.